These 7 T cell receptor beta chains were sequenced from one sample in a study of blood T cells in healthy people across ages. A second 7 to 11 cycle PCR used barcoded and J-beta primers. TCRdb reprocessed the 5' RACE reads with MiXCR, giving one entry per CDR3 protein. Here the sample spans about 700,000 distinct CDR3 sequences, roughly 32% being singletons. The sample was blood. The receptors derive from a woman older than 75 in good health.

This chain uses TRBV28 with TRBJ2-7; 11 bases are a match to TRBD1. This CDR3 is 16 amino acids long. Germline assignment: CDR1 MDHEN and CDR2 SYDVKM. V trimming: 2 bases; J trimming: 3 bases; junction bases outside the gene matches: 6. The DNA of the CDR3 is TGTGCCAGCAGTTTACCTGCGGGACAGGGGGTCTACGAGCAGTACTTC. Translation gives CASSLPAGQGVYEQYF.

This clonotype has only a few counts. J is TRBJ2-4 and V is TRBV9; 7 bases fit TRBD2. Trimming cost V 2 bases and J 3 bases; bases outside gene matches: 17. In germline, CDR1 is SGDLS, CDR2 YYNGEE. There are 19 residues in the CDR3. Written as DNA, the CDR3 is TGTGCCAGCAGCGTCGGAACTTTTGCGGGAGCGAACCGCAAAAACATTCAGTACTTC. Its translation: CASSVGTFAGANRKNIQYF.

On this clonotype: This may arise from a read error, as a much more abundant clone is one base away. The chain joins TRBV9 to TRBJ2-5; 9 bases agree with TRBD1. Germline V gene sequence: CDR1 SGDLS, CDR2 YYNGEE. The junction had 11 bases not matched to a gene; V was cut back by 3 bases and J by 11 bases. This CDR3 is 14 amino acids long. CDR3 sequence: CASSARTGVDEQYF. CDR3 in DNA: TGTGCCAGCAGCGCCCGGACAGGGGTCGATGAGCAGTACTTC.

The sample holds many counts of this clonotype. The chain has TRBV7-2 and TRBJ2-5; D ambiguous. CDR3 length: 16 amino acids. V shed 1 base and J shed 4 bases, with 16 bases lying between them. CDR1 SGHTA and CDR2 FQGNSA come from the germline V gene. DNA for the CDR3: TGTGCCAGCAGCTTAGGGTTCAGACCCCTTATAGAGACCCAGTACTTC. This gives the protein CASSLGFRPLIETQYF.

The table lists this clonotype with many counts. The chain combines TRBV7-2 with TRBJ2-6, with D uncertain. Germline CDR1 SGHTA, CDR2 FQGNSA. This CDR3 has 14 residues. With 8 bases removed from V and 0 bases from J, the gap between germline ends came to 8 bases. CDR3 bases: TGTGCCAGCTCCCGAAGCTCTGGGGCCAACGTCCTGACTTTC. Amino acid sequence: CASSRSSGANVLTF. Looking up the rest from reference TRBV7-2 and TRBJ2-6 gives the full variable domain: GAGVSQSPSNKVTEKGKDVELRCDPISGHTALYWYRQSLGQGLEFLIYFQGNSAPDKSGLPSDRFSAERTGGSVSTLTIQRTQQEDSAVYLCASSRSSGANVLTFGAGSRLTVL.

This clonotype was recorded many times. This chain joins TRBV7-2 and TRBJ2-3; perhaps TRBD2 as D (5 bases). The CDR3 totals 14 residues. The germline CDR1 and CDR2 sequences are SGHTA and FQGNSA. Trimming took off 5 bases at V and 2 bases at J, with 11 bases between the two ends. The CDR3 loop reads CASSPGLYTDTQYF. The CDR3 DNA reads TGTGCCAGCAGCCCCGGACTTTACACAGATACGCAGTATTTT.

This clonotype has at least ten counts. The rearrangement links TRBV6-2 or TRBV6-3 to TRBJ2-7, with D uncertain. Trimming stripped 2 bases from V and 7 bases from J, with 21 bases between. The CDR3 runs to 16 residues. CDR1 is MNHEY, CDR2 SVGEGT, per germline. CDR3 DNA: TGTGCCAGCAGTTACACCTCCGGGCTCCCCGCGAGGGAGCAGTACTTC. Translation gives CASSYTSGLPAREQYF.